The 16 T cell receptor beta chains below all came from one sample that was sequenced in a study of blood T cell repertoires in COVID-19. TCRdb's copy holds only in-frame clones and misses some; the assay was immunoSEQ multiplex PCR. The sample gives around 200,000 clones, approximately 91% of which show up once; approximately 0.66% is in the top ten. Sequenced: peripheral blood. These receptors all come from a man aged 35 to 55 with acute or convalescent COVID-19.

The V and J genes are TRBV28 and TRBJ1-5, with a tentative D call TRBD1 (6 bases). The V gene lost 6 bases and the J gene lost 7 bases, with 19 bases spanning the gap. CDR1 and CDR2 from the germline V gene are MDHEN and SYDVKM. The CDR3 sequence is 15 residues long. CDR3: CASSPQGGVGQPQHF. DNA for the CDR3: TGTGCCAGCAGCCCTCAAGGGGGGGTCGGACAGCCCCAGCATTTT.

The rearrangement joins TRBV7-5 to TRBJ2-7; TRBD2 is the table's D call and was not checked against the DNA. TRBV7-5 is classified as a pseudogene. The CDR3 loop spans 14 amino acids. DNA of the CDR3: TGTGCCAGAAGCTTATTTTTCCGTGAGGCCGAGCAGTACTTC. It encodes CARSLFFREAEQYF.

This chain uses TRBV28 with TRBJ1-4, with a tentative D call TRBD1 (5 bases). This CDR3 spans 12 amino acids. With 8 bases removed from V and 8 bases from J, the gap between germline ends came to 12 bases. CDR1 is MDHEN, CDR2 SYDVKM, per germline. CDR3 bases: TGTGCCAGCCGTGTTGGGGCGGAAAAACTGTTTTTT. This codes for CASRVGAEKLFF.

This chain joins TRBV28 and TRBJ1-2, with TRBD1 matching 7 bases. Germline CDR1 is MDHEN and CDR2 is SYDVKM. CDR3 length equals 14 residues. V gave up 10 bases and J gave up 4 bases; unmatched junction bases: 12. In DNA, the CDR3 is TGTGCCACGACTAAGACGGCAGGGGGCTATGGCTACACCTTC. Its protein is CATTKTAGGYGYTF.

The chain couples TRBV19 to TRBJ2-2, with D possibly matching TRBD2 (6 bases). Trimming took 5 bases from V and 0 from J, leaving 10 bases between them. This CDR3 has 15 amino acids. Germline CDR1 reads LNHDA; CDR2 reads SQIVND (reference sequence). The DNA of the CDR3 is TGTGCCAGTAGTTTAGCGGTTACGAACACCGGGGAGCTGTTTTTT. This gives the protein CASSLAVTNTGELFF.

The rearrangement joins TRBV11-2 to TRBJ1-1; TRBD1 is a possible D gene (6 bases). Germline V CDR1 and CDR2: SGHAT, FQNNGV. V lost 1 base and J 4 bases, leaving 13 bases between the germline ends. The CDR3 totals 15 residues. CDR3 amino acids: CASSLGPQGSTEAFF. As DNA, the CDR3 is TGTGCCAGCAGCTTAGGTCCGCAGGGGTCCACTGAAGCTTTCTTT.

This clone was detected only once. This CDR3 is CASSSYAGQGTHTEAFF. Here the CDR3 DNA reads TGTGCCAGCAGCAGCTACGCGGGACAGGGGACACACACTGAAGCTTTCTTT. The J gene is TRBJ1-1, the V gene TRBV21-1; the table's TRBD1 call for D was not verified on the DNA. TRBV21-1 is an annotated pseudogene. The CDR3 has 17 residues.

This chain uses TRBV20-1 with TRBJ2-3, with TRBD2 as a possible D gene (6 bases). CDR3 length: 15 amino acids. CDR1 and CDR2 from the germline V gene are DFQATT and SNEGSKA (reference sequence). V was trimmed by 3 bases and J by 1 base, leaving 14 bases between them. The CDR3 DNA reads TGCAGTGCTAGTGGGGGACTCAAAGGCACAGATACGCAGTATTTT. Its translation is CSASGGLKGTDTQYF.

V and J are TRBV6-2 or TRBV6-3 and TRBJ2-2; possibly TRBD2 for D (5 bases). V lost 6 bases and J lost 0, with 14 bases in between. The length of the CDR3 is 16 residues. Germline assignment: CDR1 MNHEY and CDR2 SVGEGT. This CDR3 reads CASSLRADSNTGELFF. The CDR3 DNA is TGTGCCAGCAGCCTTAGAGCGGATTCGAACACCGGGGAGCTGTTTTTT.

The chain carries TRBV10-3 and TRBJ1-1; D unclear. V gave up 6 bases and J gave up 1 base, with 9 bases separating them. This CDR3 comprises 13 residues. Germline CDR1 is ENHRY and CDR2 is SYGVKD. CDR3 in amino acids: CAIRGLRNTEAFF. CDR3 DNA sequence: TGTGCCATCAGGGGCTTAAGGAACACTGAAGCTTTCTTT.

V usage is TRBV2 and J usage is TRBJ1-5; D is ambiguous. CDR1 SNHLY and CDR2 FYNNEI come from the germline V gene. This CDR3 contains 15 residues. The V end was cut by 7 bases, the J end by 1 base, with 14 bases between. Here the CDR3 reads CASTAGRTSNQPQHF. CDR3 DNA: TGTGCCAGCACCGCCGGGAGGACGAGCAATCAGCCCCAGCATTTT. The variable domain in full, with the rest retrieved from reference TRBV2 and TRBJ1-5, is EPEVTQTPSHQVTQMGQEVILRCVPISNHLYFYWYRQILGQKVEFLVSFYNNEISEKSEIFDDQFSVERPDGSNFTLKIRSTKLEDSAMYFCASTAGRTSNQPQHFGDGTRLSIL.

The chain couples TRBV15 to TRBJ1-2; TRBD1 is a possible D gene (5 bases). Trimming pared 8 bases from V and 8 bases from J, leaving 18 bases between. The CDR3 contains 13 residues. CDR1 and CDR2 (germline): LNHNV, YYDKDF (reference sequence). DNA of the CDR3: TGTGCCACCCGCCTCGACAGATTGGGCGGCTACACCTTC. Amino acid sequence: CATRLDRLGGYTF.

This chain links TRBV2 with TRBJ2-7; the match to TRBD2 covers 8 bases. The CDR3 contains 15 residues. V gave up 10 bases and J gave up 1 base; unmatched junction bases: 12. Germline lookup yields CDR1 SNHLY and CDR2 FYNNEI. The CDR3 DNA follows: TGTGCCATCAGGGTGGATACTAGCGGATCCTACGAGCAGTACTTC. Translating gives CAIRVDTSGSYEQYF.

This clone was observed a single time. The genes are TRBV28 and TRBJ2-5; the D gene is possibly TRBD2 (5 bases). This CDR3 contains 13 residues. V was pared by 8 bases and J by 5 bases, with 15 bases between. Germline lookup yields CDR1 MDHEN and CDR2 SYDVKM. The CDR3 bases are TGTGCCAGCGGCAGGCGGGCGTGGGAGACCCAGTACTTC. Translated, it gives CASGRRAWETQYF.

The chain is built from TRBV5-1 and TRBJ2-1, with TRBD1 matching 7 bases. Looked up from germline, CDR1 is SGHRS and CDR2 is YFSETQ. This CDR3 spans 16 amino acids. The V and J ends lost 4 bases and 2 bases, in that order; junction bases with no gene match: 9. The CDR3 here is CASSPERGPTYNEQFF. The CDR3 coding sequence is TGCGCCAGCAGCCCAGAGAGGGGGCCCACCTACAATGAGCAGTTCTTC.

The V gene is TRBV6-5, the J gene TRBJ2-7, with 7 positions matching TRBD2. V trimming: 7 bases; J trimming: 2 bases; junction bases outside the gene matches: 5. This CDR3 has 13 residues. The germline V gene encodes CDR1 MNHEY and CDR2 SVGAGI. The CDR3 nucleotides read TGTGCCAGCATGCAGGGACTAACCTACGAGCAGTACTTC. Its protein product is CASMQGLTYEQYF.